Below, 10 T cell receptor beta chains from the same sample are listed, as sequenced in a study of blood T cell repertoires in COVID-19. The protocol was immunoSEQ multiplex PCR, while the TCRdb copy is restricted to in-frame clones and leaves out a portion. Seen here are around 260,000 clones, approximately 91% observed once, and the top ten hold 0.94%. Sequenced material: peripheral blood. The receptors stem from a woman aged 40 to 55 who had recovered from COVID-19.

The rearrangement joins TRBV3-1 (or the pseudogene TRBV3-2) to TRBJ2-1; 14 bases line up with TRBD2. V was clipped by 1 base and J by 9 bases; unmatched bases: 2. The CDR3 runs to 15 residues. Germline V gene data show CDR1 as LGHDT and CDR2 as YNNKEL (reference sequence). The CDR3 DNA reads TGTGCCAGCAGCCAAGGACTAGCGGGAGGGCGTGAGCAGTTCTTC. Its protein product is CASSQGLAGGREQFF.

The genes are TRBV7-2 and TRBJ2-3; the D gene is possibly TRBD1 (5 bases). This CDR3 has 14 amino acids. Germline assignment: CDR1 SGHTA and CDR2 FQGNSA. V was shortened by 4 bases and J by 2 bases, with 10 bases between the two germline ends. CDR3 nucleotides: TGTGCCAGCAGCTCACAGGAATTCACAGATACGCAGTATTTT. As protein: CASSSQEFTDTQYF.

The chain joins TRBV14 to TRBJ1-1; possibly TRBD1 for D (5 bases). This CDR3 region has 15 residues. Germline CDR1 SGHDN, CDR2 FVKESK. V was clipped by 0 bases and J by 0 bases, with 8 bases between them. DNA for the CDR3: TGTGCCAGCAGCCAAGATACAGGCATGAACACTGAAGCTTTCTTT. This sequence encodes CASSQDTGMNTEAFF.

This CDR3 is CSVVGATSGTYEQYF. CDR3 sequence (DNA): TGCAGCGTTGTGGGGGCGACTAGCGGGACCTACGAGCAGTACTTC. The chain links TRBV29-1 to TRBJ2-7; TRBD2 matches at 11 bases. The CDR3 sequence is 15 residues long. Per germline, CDR1 SQVTM and CDR2 ANQGSEA. The V gene end was trimmed by 4 bases and the J gene end by 2 bases; junction bases not matched to a gene: 7.

The rearrangement uses TRBV9 and TRBJ1-1; 8 positions agree with TRBD1. V lost 4 bases, J lost 2 bases, and 1 base stayed unmatched. The germline gives CDR1 SGDLS, CDR2 YYNGEE. There are 13 residues in the CDR3. The CDR3 DNA reads TGTGCCAGCAGCCCAGGGGGCAACACTGAAGCTTTCTTT. Amino acids: CASSPGGNTEAFF.

The chain links TRBV7-2 to TRBJ2-3; D possibly corresponds to TRBD1 (6 bases). CDR1 and CDR2 from the germline V gene are SGHTA and FQGNSA. The CDR3 has 15 residues. The V gene lost 4 bases and the J gene lost 2 bases, with 13 bases spanning the gap. In nucleotides, the CDR3 is TGTGCCAGCAGCTCCATCCAGGGGAACACAGATACGCAGTATTTT. This translates into CASSSIQGNTDTQYF.

The gene calls are TRBV6-6 and TRBJ2-2, with D maybe TRBD1 (5 bases). The V end was cut by 8 bases, the J end by 5 bases, with 21 bases between. The V gene's germline CDR1 is MNHNY and CDR2 SVGAGI (reference sequence). This CDR3 spans 16 amino acids. CDR3 sequence: CASLVALGRVTGELFF. CDR3 nucleotides: TGTGCCAGCTTAGTGGCTTTGGGCAGGGTTACCGGGGAGCTGTTTTTT.

The chain employs TRBV5-6 and TRBJ1-2; 12 bases align to TRBD1. The junction had 4 bases not matched to a gene; V was cut back by 0 bases and J by 4 bases. The V gene's germline CDR1 is SGHDT and CDR2 YYEEEE. This CDR3 region has 16 residues. The CDR3 is CASSLDGTGGSYGYTF. CDR3 DNA sequence: TGTGCCAGCAGCTTGGATGGGACAGGGGGCTCCTATGGCTACACCTTC.

This chain uses TRBV5-1 with TRBJ2-5; unclear D gene. Per germline, CDR1 SGHRS and CDR2 YFSETQ. The CDR3 covers 14 residues. V dropped 0 bases and J dropped 7 bases, with 13 bases sitting between them. CDR3 sequence reads: CASSLETPSGTQYF. The CDR3 DNA sequence: TGCGCCAGCAGCTTGGAGACGCCTTCGGGGACCCAGTACTTC.

This clone appeared once. The rearrangement joins TRBV7-9 to TRBJ1-1, with D possibly TRBD1 on 5 matching bases. V lost 6 bases and J lost 8, with 16 bases in between. The CDR3 has 13 residues. Germline CDR1 and CDR2: SEHNR and FQNEAQ (reference sequence). In nucleotides, the CDR3 is TGTGCCAGCAGGGGGGGTGGCGCAATGGAAGCTTTCTTT. Translating it yields CASRGGGAMEAFF.